The following is a T cell receptor beta chain sequence with its context. Mismatch with germline at one junction end may stem from a read error. The record originates from a study of metastatic and nonmetastatic thyroid tumors. Study-wide background: Repertoires from blood and tumor or nodule tissue of malignant and benign thyroid patients were compared.

Authors' methods: The study took CDR3 differences across clinicopathological groups and made a distant-metastasis classifier for papillary thyroid cancer from them. Using MiXCR, TCRdb reanalyzed the PCR reads. TCRdb assigned the V and J calls; the authors' analysis was not used. The sample lists some 6,600 clones, 30% to 45% occurring once. There were no patients who had received any treatment before thyroid surgery. The clonotype comes from a female donor with papillary thyroid cancer or a benign thyroid nodule (not recorded which). Some clones in this sample may be carry-over from other donors' samples. The sequenced sample consisted of adjacent normal tissue.

The CDR3 DNA is TGTGCCGGCAGCCAAGGGGGACCCCAAGAGACCCAGTACTTC. Translation: CAGSQGGPQETQYF. The rearrangement joins TRBV3-1 to TRBJ2-5; D may be TRBD1 (6 bases). CDR3 size: 14 residues. CDR1 LGHDT and CDR2 YNNKEL come from the germline V gene (reference sequence).